This T cell receptor beta chain was documented in a study of identical twins. Overall study findings and caveats: Conclusions were based on cross-sectional statistical analysis, without following the same donors.

The CDR3 length is 12 residues. Losses at the gene ends were 6 bases for V and 14 bases for J; bases not matched to a gene: 8. Germline V gives CDR1 SQVTM, CDR2 ANQGSEA. MiXCR was run by TCRdb on the 5' RACE reads, yielding one entry per CDR3 protein. The sample consists of 400,000 to 550,000 distinct CDR3 sequences, less than 25% of them appearing once. This clonotype appeared many times. What it binds is unknown. Separately, the same data were catalogued under a study of T cells expressing NK-cell markers.

This clonotype was obtained from a woman aged 18-30 years in good health. The sequencing sample was made of CD4+ T cells sorted from blood. The chain uses TRBV29-1 and TRBJ2-1, with TRBD2 identical over 12 bases. The CDR3 region is CSVTSGSRLEFF. CDR3 DNA: TGCAGCGTGACTAGCGGGAGCAGGTTGGAGTTCTTC.